This T cell receptor (beta chain) was sequenced in a study of tumor and adjacent non-tumor tissue in lung cancer. Study context: Patients were aged about 30 to 76, some 10 men and roughly five women, stage I to III. The study, taken as a whole, reports: Significantly higher TCR diversity was found in tumor than normal lung.

This sample's RNA came from whole unsorted tissue. Germline CDR1 SGHAT, CDR2 FQNNGV. The CDR3 region is 12 residues in length, termini included. This clonotype has only one observation. The antigen is undetermined. Given the absence of the conserved phenylalanine or tryptophan at the CDR3 end, a read error is likely. The limits of the CDR3 on the DNA are not certain, so only TCRdb's listed CDR3 is given. Three rounds of nested PCR, following a modified ARM-PCR protocol, produced the TCRbeta library. MiXCR was run by TCRdb on the multiplex PCR reads, yielding one entry per CDR3 protein. The table lists 70,000 to 80,000 distinct CDR3 sequences, approximately 72% of them singletons.

This TCR came from a woman aged 40 to 50 with non-small cell lung cancer. V gene TRBV11-2 combines with J gene TRBJ2-7. Material: lung tumor tissue. The CDR3 protein is CASSLTQDEQQL.